Listed here are 13 T cell receptor beta chains from one sample, sequenced in a study of regulatory T cells in long-lasting Graves disease. Described time point: newly diagnosed GD, antithyroid drugs for less than 3 months. Scientists built the TCR library using RNA that was extracted from PBMCs. Building of the TCR beta libraries involved iRepertoire HTBI primers and Arm-PCR of CDR3 regions. Each CDR3 protein gets one entry after TCRdb re-called the multiplex PCR reads with MiXCR. The top ten hold 20% to 25% of the sample, which has 350,000 to 400,000 distinct CDR3 sequences, around 16% seen once. This same sample was also taken into another study, of T cells in Graves' hyperthyroidism and ophthalmopathy.

Here the sequenced sample was peripheral blood mononuclear cells (PBMCs), taken at new diagnosis, from a patient treated with antithyroid drugs. These TCRs come from a woman younger than 35 with Graves disease.

This clonotype was seen more than once but under ten times. V gene TRBV19 combines with J gene TRBJ1-5, with D possibly being TRBD1 (6 bases). CDR3 length: 16 amino acids. Germline V gene data show CDR1 as LNHDA and CDR2 as SQIVND (reference sequence). Trimming cost V 4 bases and J 4 bases, with 17 bases left between them. CDR3 region: CASSTRQESGNQPQHF. The CDR3 region has the DNA TGTGCCAGTAGTACCCGACAGGAAAGTGGGAATCAGCCCCAGCATTTT.

This clonotype was recorded at least ten times. The chain couples TRBV6-1 to TRBJ2-3; D remains ambiguous. Trimming removed 1 base from V and 9 bases from J, with 8 bases in between. This CDR3 is built from 12 residues. Germline V gene sequence: CDR1 MNHNS, CDR2 SASEGT. This CDR3 is CASSEGGVTQYF. The CDR3 DNA is TGTGCCAGCAGTGAAGGAGGAGTGACGCAGTATTTT.

The chain employs TRBV19 and TRBJ1-5; 9 bases agree with TRBD1. Germline V gene sequence: CDR1 LNHDA, CDR2 SQIVND (reference sequence). The CDR3 totals 17 residues. After removal of 5 bases from V and 5 bases from J, the junction contained 13 bases not matched to a gene. The chain's CDR3 is CASSRNRRGQGYQPQHF. CDR3 DNA: TGTGCCAGTAGTCGAAATAGGAGGGGACAGGGTTATCAGCCCCAGCATTTT.

Remarks on this clonotype: At one boundary the junction diverges from the germline segment, which might be a read error. V usage is TRBV4-1 and J usage is TRBJ1-2; 10 bases fit TRBD1. From germline, CDR1 is MGHRA and CDR2 YSYEKL. This CDR3 is built from 17 residues. Here the CDR3 reads CSSSLQATGGLYYGYTF. CDR3 sequence (DNA): TGCTCCAGCAGCCTACAGGCGACAGGGGGCTTATATTATGGCTACACCTTC.

The rearrangement links TRBV5-5 to TRBJ2-7, with 7 nucleotides matching TRBD2. Germline V gene data show CDR1 as SGHKS and CDR2 as YYEKEE (reference sequence). CDR3 length equals 18 residues. Trimming at V came to 0 bases and at J to 3 bases, leaving 15 bases not matched to a gene. The CDR3 reads CASSLVEGWREKGYEQYF. CDR3 DNA: TGTGCCAGCAGCTTGGTGGAGGGTTGGCGGGAGAAGGGCTACGAGCAGTACTTC.

This clonotype occurred many times. The chain joins TRBV28 to TRBJ1-1; 9 nucleotides match TRBD1. V dropped 10 bases and J dropped 4; count of bases not matched to a gene: 4. CDR3 length: 12 amino acids. CDR1 is MDHEN, CDR2 SYDVKM, per germline. The CDR3 reads CATRDRVTEAFF. The CDR3 bases are TGTGCCACCCGGGACAGGGTCACTGAAGCTTTCTTT.

This clonotype was seen ten or more times. This chain links TRBV7-9 with TRBJ2-7; a weak D match, TRBD1 (5 bases). Per the germline V gene, CDR1 is SEHNR and CDR2 is FQNEAQ (reference sequence). The CDR3 length is 13 residues. The V and J ends lost 6 bases and 0 bases respectively, with 9 bases between them. The CDR3 nucleotides read TGTGCCAGCAGTCGACAGAACTCCTACGAGCAGTACTTC. Translated, it gives CASSRQNSYEQYF.

This clonotype was detected ten times or more. The rearrangement uses TRBV5-1 and TRBJ2-1; 9 nucleotides match TRBD2. The germline V gene encodes CDR1 SGHRS and CDR2 YFSETQ. CDR3 length: 15 amino acids. Trimming removed 0 bases from V and 8 bases from J; junction bases left unmatched: 6. CDR3 protein: CASSLGREGRDEQFF. In DNA, the CDR3 is TGCGCCAGCAGCTTGGGGCGGGAGGGCCGAGATGAGCAGTTCTTC.

The rearrangement joins TRBV7-9 to TRBJ1-6; D call uncertain. The CDR3 contains 13 residues. Between the trimmed V and J ends, which lost 9 bases and 9 bases, there was a span of 15 bases. CDR1 and CDR2 from the germline V gene are SEHNR and FQNEAQ (reference sequence). The chain's CDR3 is CASQGLISSPLHF. The CDR3 DNA is TGTGCCAGTCAAGGGTTGATCTCTTCACCCCTCCACTTT.

This clonotype was recorded many times. V gene TRBV30 combines with J gene TRBJ2-5; a weak D match, TRBD2 (6 bases). Germline V CDR1 and CDR2: GTSNPN, SVGIG (reference sequence). The CDR3 sequence is 12 residues long. V dropped 5 bases and J dropped 5 bases, with 12 bases sitting between them. The DNA of the CDR3 is TGTGCCTGGGGAGGGGAAGCGGAGACCCAGTACTTC. Protein sequence: CAWGGEAETQYF.

This clonotype has a handful of counts. V and J are TRBV18 and TRBJ2-3; 7 bases fit TRBD1. The CDR3 is 14 amino acids. J gave up 5 bases and V 5 bases, and 7 bases lay outside the gene matches. In germline, CDR1 is KGHSH, CDR2 LQKENI. CDR3 DNA sequence: TGTGCCAGCTCATTCACAGGGGCGAGAGATACGCAGTATTTT. This sequence encodes CASSFTGARDTQYF. Drawing the rest from reference TRBV18 and TRBJ2-3, the complete variable domain is NAGVMQNPRHLVRRRGQEARLRCSPMKGHSHVYWYRQLPEEGLKFMVYLQKENIIDESGMPKERFSAEFPKEGPSILRIQQVVRGDSAAYFCASSFTGARDTQYFGPGTRLTVL.

This clonotype is a singleton in its sample. A much larger clone sits a single nucleotide away, making a read error possible. A read error is likely, as this CDR3 ends without the conserved phenylalanine or tryptophan. The V call is TRBV28, the J call TRBJ1-2; unclear D gene. The germline gives CDR1 MDHEN, CDR2 SYDVKM. The CDR3 is 12 amino acids. With 6 bases removed from V and 8 bases from J, the gap between germline ends came to 13 bases. The CDR3 coding sequence is TGTGCCAGCAGCCAGGACCGTGAGGGCTACACCCTC. Protein: CASSQDREGYTL.

This clonotype was counted ten times or more. This chain joins TRBV28 and TRBJ1-2; no firm D call. The CDR3 is 12 residues long. The germline gives CDR1 MDHEN, CDR2 SYDVKM. V was clipped by 7 bases and J by 7 bases, with 13 bases between them. This CDR3 reads CASKRTFGGYTF. In DNA, the CDR3 is TGTGCCAGCAAACGTACCTTCGGTGGCTACACCTTC.